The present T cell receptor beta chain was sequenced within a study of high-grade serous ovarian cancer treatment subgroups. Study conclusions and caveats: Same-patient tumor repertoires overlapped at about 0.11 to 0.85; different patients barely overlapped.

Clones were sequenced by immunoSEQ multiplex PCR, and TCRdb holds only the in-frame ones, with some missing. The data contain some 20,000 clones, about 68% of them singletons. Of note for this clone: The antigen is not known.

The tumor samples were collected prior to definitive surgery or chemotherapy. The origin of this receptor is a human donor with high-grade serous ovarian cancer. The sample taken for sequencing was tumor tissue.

CDR3 bases: TGCAGCTTGGAGACAGGCTCCTACGAGCAGTACTTC. Translated: CSLETGSYEQYF. The J gene is TRBJ2-7, the V gene TRBV29-1, with D possibly matching TRBD1 (6 bases). The ends were cut back, 8 bases at V and 0 bases at J, with 11 bases in the middle. Germline V gene data show CDR1 as SQVTM and CDR2 as ANQGSEA. CDR3 length equals 12 residues.